This paragraph reports one T cell receptor beta chain. Its antigen is as yet unknown. The sample is drawn from a study of shared clonotypes between healthy human individuals. Across the whole study: The plates for each donor numbered three CD4 naive, three CD4 memory, two CD8 naive and one CD8 memory. Regarding the study as a whole: The naive CD4 repertoires of several donors were compared, and roughly 5% of clonotypes were shared. In general, naive subsets displayed greater estimated richness than memory subsets did. Generation probability values for non-shared clonotypes were lower than those for clonotypes shared by all four donors.

The repertoire was sequenced with immunoSEQ multiplex PCR; TCRdb's copy has only in-frame clones and lacks some. The table records more than 2,000,000 clones, approximately 93% of them present only once. The CDR3 loop spans 14 amino acids. The V end lost 0 bases, the J end lost 9 bases, and 9 bases lay between the germline ends. Germline lookup yields CDR1 LGHNA and CDR2 YNFKEQ. The receptor's source is a man aged 18 to 30 in good health. Some clones in this sample may be carry-over from other donors' samples. The chain has TRBV4-2 and TRBJ1-6; D is undetermined. The sequencing input was naive CD4+ T cells from PBMCs. Subset indicated: CD45RA+ positively selected. CDR3 loop: CASSQDRTLSPLHF. CDR3 DNA sequence: TGTGCCAGCAGCCAAGATCGGACCCTTTCACCCCTCCACTTT.